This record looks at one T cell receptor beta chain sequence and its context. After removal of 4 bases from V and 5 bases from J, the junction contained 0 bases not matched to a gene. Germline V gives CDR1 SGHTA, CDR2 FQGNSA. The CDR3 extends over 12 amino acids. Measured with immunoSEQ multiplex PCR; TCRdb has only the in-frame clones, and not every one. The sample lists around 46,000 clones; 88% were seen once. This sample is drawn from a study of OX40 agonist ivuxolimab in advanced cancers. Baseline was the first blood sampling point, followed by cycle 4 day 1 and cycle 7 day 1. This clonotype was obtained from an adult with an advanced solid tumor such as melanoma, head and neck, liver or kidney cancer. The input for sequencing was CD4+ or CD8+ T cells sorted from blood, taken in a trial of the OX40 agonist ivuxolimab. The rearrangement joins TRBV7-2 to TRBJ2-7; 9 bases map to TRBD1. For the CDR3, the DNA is TGTGCCAGCAGCTGGACAGGGGACGAGCAGTACTTC. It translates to CASSWTGDEQYF.